Here is one TCR beta chain with its context. Its target is not known. This sample was included in a study of Graves' ophthalmopathy and Graves' hyperthyroidism. Findings and caveats of the study: A 13-signature model separated ophthalmopathy from stable hyperthyroidism, reaching roughly 85% sensitivity and roughly 82% specificity cross-validated.

Other autoimmune diseases, uncontrolled infections, pregnancy or lactation excluded patients from enrollment. The study amplified TCR beta CDR3 regions using RNA transcripts. RT-PCR was first run with HTBI primers, then multiplex PCR in a second round. TCRdb re-analysed the multiplex PCR reads in MiXCR, keeping a single row per CDR3 protein. Altogether under 350,000 distinct CDR3 sequences are present, roughly a sixth being singletons, with the ten largest covering roughly an eighth. Germline loops: CDR1 SGHDT, CDR2 YYEEEE. Trimming pared 2 bases from V and 7 bases from J, leaving 7 bases between. The CDR3 is 11 amino acids.

This clonotype originated in an adult man with Graves' ophthalmopathy. This chain uses TRBV5-6 with TRBJ2-7; D gene uncertain. Sequenced sample: peripheral blood. CDR3 sequence reads: CASSFGREQYF. The CDR3 DNA follows: TGTGCCAGCAGCTTCGGACGGGAGCAGTACTTC.